Presented here are 10 T cell receptor beta chains from one specimen sequenced in a study of T cell responses to AZD1222 COVID-19 vaccine. Using immunoSEQ multiplex PCR, the repertoire was profiled, and TCRdb retains in-frame clones only, with some absent. The sample holds under 200,000 clones; around nine tenths are singletons and the top ten take roughly 26%. The specimen was peripheral blood, collected 28 days after the second AZD1222 dose. The receptor source for this set is an adult who received the AZD1222 COVID-19 vaccine.

This clone was seen only once. V is TRBV24-1 and J is TRBJ2-2; TRBD1 is a possible D gene (5 bases). The V and J ends lost 5 bases and 6 bases respectively, with 6 bases between them. The germline CDR1 and CDR2 sequences are KGHDR and SFDVKD. The CDR3 extends over 12 amino acids. For the CDR3, the DNA is TGTGCCACCAGTGTAGGGGCCGGGGAGCTGTTTTTT. Translating it yields CATSVGAGELFF.

This clone was recorded once. The V call is TRBV28, the J call TRBJ2-1; 8 bases are shared with TRBD1. This CDR3 spans 14 amino acids. The germline gives CDR1 MDHEN, CDR2 SYDVKM. The trim removed 5 bases at V and 3 bases at J, leaving 3 bases unmatched. Written as DNA, the CDR3 is TGTGCCAGCAGTCGGACAGGGCTCTACAATGAGCAGTTCTTC. It translates to CASSRTGLYNEQFF.

This clone was counted once. J is TRBJ2-7 and V is TRBV30, with 9 bases lining up with TRBD2. The CDR3 spans 14 residues. Germline CDR1 is GTSNPN and CDR2 is SVGIG (reference sequence). The J segment lost 6 bases and the V segment lost 3 bases, leaving 9 bases of the junction unmatched. CDR3 in DNA: TGTGCCTGGAGCTCTAGCGGGGAAGTGGGCGAGCAGTACTTC. It is translated as CAWSSSGEVGEQYF.

V is TRBV14 and J is TRBJ2-1, with D possibly being TRBD1 or TRBD2 (5 bases each). Germline lookup yields CDR1 SGHDN and CDR2 FVKESK. This CDR3 is built from 15 residues. Trimming pared 6 bases from V and 2 bases from J, leaving 14 bases between. The CDR3 region is CASSRSGTTYNEQFF. DNA of the CDR3: TGTGCCAGCAGTCGGTCCGGGACCACCTACAATGAGCAGTTCTTC. The complete variable domain, with remaining parts taken from reference TRBV14 and TRBJ2-1, reads EAGVTQFPSHSVIEKGQTVTLRCDPISGHDNLYWYRRVMGKEIKFLLHFVKESKQDESGMPNNRFLAERTGGTYSTLKVQPAELEDSGVYFCASSRSGTTYNEQFFGPGTRLTVL.

As to this clone: At one boundary the junction diverges from the germline segment, which might be a read error. The V gene is TRBV6-2 or TRBV6-3, the J gene TRBJ2-7; 15 bases fit TRBD2. Germline CDR1 MNHEY, CDR2 SVGEGT. This CDR3 is built from 14 residues. Written as DNA, the CDR3 is TGTGCCAGCAGCCCCCCGGGACTAGCGGGAGGCCGACACTTC. Its protein is CASSPPGLAGGRHF.

The chain recombines TRBV28 with TRBJ1-1, with D hard to call. Trimming took 7 bases from V and 8 from J, leaving 14 bases between them. Germline V lookup: CDR1 MDHEN, CDR2 SYDVKM. The CDR3 has 12 amino acids. The CDR3 spells CASTPPSVEAFF. CDR3 DNA: TGTGCCAGCACCCCCCCCTCTGTGGAAGCTTTCTTT.

CDR3: CASSLQYGVATGELFF. The CDR3 DNA follows: TGTGCCAGCAGCCTCCAATACGGGGTAGCCACCGGGGAGCTGTTTTTT. The rearrangement uses TRBV9 and TRBJ2-2, with TRBD2 as a possible D gene (5 bases). This CDR3 comprises 16 residues. V lost 4 bases, J lost 4 bases, and 17 bases lay in between. In germline, CDR1 is SGDLS, CDR2 YYNGEE. The whole variable domain, remainder taken from reference TRBV9 and TRBJ2-2, is DSGVTQTPKHLITATGQRVTLRCSPRSGDLSVYWYQQSLDQGLQFLIQYYNGEERAKGNILERFSAQQFPDLHSELNLSSLELGDSALYFCASSLQYGVATGELFFGEGSRLTVL.

This clone was counted once. This sequence joins TRBV6-5 and TRBJ2-3; D gene unclear. The V end lost 5 bases, the J end lost 4 bases, and 13 bases lay between the germline ends. Looked up from germline, CDR1 is MNHEY and CDR2 is SVGAGI. This CDR3 is 14 amino acids long. The CDR3 DNA is TGTGCCAGCAGTCTTAACGACGGTGCAGATACGCAGTATTTT. Translating gives CASSLNDGADTQYF.

The V call is TRBV9, the J call TRBJ2-3; TRBD2 aligns across 10 bases. This CDR3 has 15 residues. From germline, CDR1 is SGDLS and CDR2 YYNGEE. The V gene end was trimmed by 3 bases and the J gene end by 5 bases; junction bases not matched to a gene: 6. The CDR3 DNA reads TGTGCCAGCAGCGCGACTAGCGGGCTGGGAGATACGCAGTATTTT. Translation: CASSATSGLGDTQYF.

This chain connects TRBV25-1 to TRBJ1-1, with D hard to call. Germline lookup yields CDR1 MGHDK and CDR2 SYGVNS. This CDR3 has 13 amino acids. Between the trimmed V and J ends, which lost 6 bases and 0 bases, there was a span of 8 bases. The CDR3 region is CASSLTLNTEAFF. The CDR3 DNA reads as TGTGCCAGCAGCCTGACACTGAACACTGAAGCTTTCTTT. Supplemented by reference TRBV25-1 and TRBJ1-1, the full variable domain reads EADIYQTPRYLVIGTGKKITLECSQTMGHDKMYWYQQDPGMELHLIHYSYGVNSTEKGDLSSESTVSRIRTEHFPLTLESARPSHTSQYLCASSLTLNTEAFFGQGTRLTVV.